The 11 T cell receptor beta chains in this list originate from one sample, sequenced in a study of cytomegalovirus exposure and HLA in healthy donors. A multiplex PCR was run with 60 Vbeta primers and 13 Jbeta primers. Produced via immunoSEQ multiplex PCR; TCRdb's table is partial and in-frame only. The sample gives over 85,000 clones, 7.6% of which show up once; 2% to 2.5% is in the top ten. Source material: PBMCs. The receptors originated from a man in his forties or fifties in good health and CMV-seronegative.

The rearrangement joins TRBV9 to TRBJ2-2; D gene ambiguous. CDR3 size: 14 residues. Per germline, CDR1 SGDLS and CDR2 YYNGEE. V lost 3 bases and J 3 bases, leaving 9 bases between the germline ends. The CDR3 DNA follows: TGTGCCAGCAGCGCTTCGCAGGACACCGGGGAGCTGTTTTTT. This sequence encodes CASSASQDTGELFF.

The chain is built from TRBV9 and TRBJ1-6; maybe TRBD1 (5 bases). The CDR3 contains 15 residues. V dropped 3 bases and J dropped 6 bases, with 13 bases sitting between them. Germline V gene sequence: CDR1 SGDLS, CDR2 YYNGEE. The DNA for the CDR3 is TGTGCCAGCAGCGGGATAGCGGGGGGTAATTCACCCCTCCACTTT. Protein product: CASSGIAGGNSPLHF.

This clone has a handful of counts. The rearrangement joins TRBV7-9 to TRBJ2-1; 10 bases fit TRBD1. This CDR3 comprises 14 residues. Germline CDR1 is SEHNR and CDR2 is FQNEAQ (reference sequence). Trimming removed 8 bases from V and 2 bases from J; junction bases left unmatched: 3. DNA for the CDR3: TGTGCCAGCGATGGACAGGGGGCCTACAATGAGCAGTTCTTC. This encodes CASDGQGAYNEQFF.

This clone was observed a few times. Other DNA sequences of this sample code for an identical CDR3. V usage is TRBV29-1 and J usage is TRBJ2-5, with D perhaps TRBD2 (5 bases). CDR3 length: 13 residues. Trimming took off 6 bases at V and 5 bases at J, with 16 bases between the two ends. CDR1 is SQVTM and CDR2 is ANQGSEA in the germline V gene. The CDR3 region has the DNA TGCAGCGTGGCCGGGGTCGGAACGGAGACCCAGTACTTC. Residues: CSVAGVGTETQYF.

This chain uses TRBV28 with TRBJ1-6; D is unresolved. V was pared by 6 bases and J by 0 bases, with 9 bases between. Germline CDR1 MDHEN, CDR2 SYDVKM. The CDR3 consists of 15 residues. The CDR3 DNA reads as TGTGCCAGCAGGGACTTGAGCTCCTATAATTCACCCCTCCACTTT. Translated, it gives CASRDLSSYNSPLHF.

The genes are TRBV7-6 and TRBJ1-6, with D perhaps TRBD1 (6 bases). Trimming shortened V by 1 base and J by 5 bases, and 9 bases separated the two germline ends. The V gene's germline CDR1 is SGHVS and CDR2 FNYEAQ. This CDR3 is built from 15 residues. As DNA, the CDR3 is TGTGCCAGCAGCTTAGGAACAGGGAATAATTCACCCCTCCACTTT. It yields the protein CASSLGTGNNSPLHF. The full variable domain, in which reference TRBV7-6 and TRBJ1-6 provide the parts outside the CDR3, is GAGVSQSPRYKVTKRGQDVALRCDPISGHVSLYWYRQALGQGPEFLTYFNYEAQQDKSGLPNDRFSAERPEGSISTLTIQRTEQRDSAMYRCASSLGTGNNSPLHFGNGTRLTVT.

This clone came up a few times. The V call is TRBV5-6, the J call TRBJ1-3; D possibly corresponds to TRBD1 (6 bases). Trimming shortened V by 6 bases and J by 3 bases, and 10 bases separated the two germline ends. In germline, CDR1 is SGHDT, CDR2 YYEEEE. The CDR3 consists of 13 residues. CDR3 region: CASTRTDGNTIYF. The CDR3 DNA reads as TGTGCCAGCACGCGGACAGATGGAAACACCATATATTTT.

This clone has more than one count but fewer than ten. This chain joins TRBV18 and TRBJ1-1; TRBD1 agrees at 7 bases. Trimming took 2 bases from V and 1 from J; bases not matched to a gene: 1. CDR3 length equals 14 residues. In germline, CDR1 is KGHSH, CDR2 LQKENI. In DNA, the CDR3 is TGTGCCAGCTCACCAGACAGGGAGAACACTGAAGCTTTCTTT. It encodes CASSPDRENTEAFF.

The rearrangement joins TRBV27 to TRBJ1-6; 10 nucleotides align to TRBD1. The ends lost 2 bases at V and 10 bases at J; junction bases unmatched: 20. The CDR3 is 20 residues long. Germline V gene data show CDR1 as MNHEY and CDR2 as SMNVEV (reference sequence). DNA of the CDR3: TGTGCCAGCAGTTTAGGGCCGGGACAGGGGATTAGGGGGCCATGGTCACCCCTCCACTTT. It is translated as CASSLGPGQGIRGPWSPLHF.

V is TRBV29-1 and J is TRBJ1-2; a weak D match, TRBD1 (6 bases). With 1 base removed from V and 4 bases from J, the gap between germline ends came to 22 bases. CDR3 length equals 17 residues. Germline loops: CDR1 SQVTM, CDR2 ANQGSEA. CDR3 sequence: CSVEGRDTHGLGYGYTF. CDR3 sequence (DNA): TGCAGCGTTGAAGGCCGGGACACACATGGTTTGGGCTATGGCTACACCTTC.

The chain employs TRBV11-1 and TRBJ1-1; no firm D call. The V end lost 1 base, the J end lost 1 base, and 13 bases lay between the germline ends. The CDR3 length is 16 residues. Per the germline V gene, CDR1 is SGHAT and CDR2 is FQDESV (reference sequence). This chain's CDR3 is CASSLGLKSENTEAFF. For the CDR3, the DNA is TGTGCCAGCAGCTTAGGATTAAAATCAGAGAACACTGAAGCTTTCTTT.